This TCR beta chain was captured by sequencing in a study of CD8 T cells in ankylosing spondylitis. Study findings and constraints: Earlier reports found some motif variants in synovial fluid and blood in reactive arthritis. Seven to nine highly homologous variants formed a TCR beta motif that appeared characteristic of ankylosing spondylitis blood. Researchers reportedly found disease-linked clones significantly enriched in matched ankylosing spondylitis synovial fluid. Peripheral blood held disease-linked clones only at relatively low frequency, and these were CD8+.

Quantitative 5'-RACE with molecular barcodes was used to make the TCR beta libraries. TCRdb called the 5' RACE reads again in MiXCR, with one record for every CDR3 protein. The sample has 200,000 to 250,000 distinct CDR3 sequences, approximately 16% seen once. This clonotype showed up just a few times. Its antigen is currently unknown. The V gene lost 1 base and the J gene lost 5 bases, with 8 bases spanning the gap. The CDR3 is 14 residues long. Germline V gene sequence: CDR1 SEHNR, CDR2 FQNEAQ (reference sequence). Material for sequencing was blood, either unsorted or a sorted T cell fraction (not recorded which). This receptor was taken from a male donor with ankylosing spondylitis. V is TRBV7-9 and J is TRBJ2-2; no firm D call. This CDR3 reads CASSLGDGTGELFF. The CDR3 DNA sequence: TGTGCCAGCAGCTTAGGGGATGGGACCGGGGAGCTGTTTTTT. Together with reference TRBV7-9 and TRBJ2-2, the CDR3 gives the full variable domain: DTGVSQNPRHKITKRGQNVTFRCDPISEHNRLYWYRQTLGQGPEFLTYFQNEAQLEKSRLLSDRFSAERPKGSFSTLEIQRTEQGDSAMYLCASSLGDGTGELFFGEGSRLTVL.